This T cell receptor (beta chain) came from a study of OX40 agonist ivuxolimab in advanced cancers. Overall study results and limits: There was clonal expansion of CD4+ and CD8+ blood T cells by week 6 at 0.1 to 3.0 mg/kg. Undetermined was the antigen specificity of the expanded peripheral T cells.

Note on this clone: Its specificity is unknown.

Germline-derived CDR1 and CDR2 are SGHNT and YYREEE (reference sequence). V lost 10 bases and J lost 2; bases outside the gene matches: 3. The CDR3 is 13 amino acids. Individuals having autoimmune disease history or systemic immunosuppression were not enrolled. At cycle 4 day 1, cycle 7 day 1, and baseline, blood was sampled. The data were produced by immunoSEQ multiplex PCR, yet TCRdb's version contains in-frame clones alone and is incomplete. There are more than 70,000 clones in the sample; over 75% occur only once, and around 0.5% lies in the top ten. The sequences come from CD4+ or CD8+ T cells sorted from blood, collected in a trial of the OX40 agonist ivuxolimab. The chain joins TRBV5-4 to TRBJ2-3; 11 nucleotides agree with TRBD2. The TCR originated in an adult with an advanced solid tumor such as melanoma, head and neck, liver or kidney cancer. The CDR3 coding sequence is TGTGCCTCGGGACTAGCGGCCACAGATACGCAGTATTTT. It specifies CASGLAATDTQYF.